This TCR beta chain is drawn from a study of quantifying T cell responses using KT2 cells. Background on the study: cDNA was made from DNase-treated RNA using alpha and beta constant primers. Under optimum conditions, T4 ligation efficiency was estimated at more than 8%. Study results and limitations: Very high KT2 spike-in numbers caused saturation in KT2 sequence detection. Input KT2 cell number predicted KT2 alpha and beta sequence counts linearly over several orders of magnitude.

This clonotype was seen repeatedly, ten times or more. As yet, its antigen is unknown. Trimming shortened V by 5 bases and J by 5 bases, and 22 bases separated the two germline ends. There are 16 residues in the CDR3. Germline V CDR1 and CDR2: DFQATT, SNEGSKA (reference sequence). Unfractionated PBMC were spiked with known numbers of KT2 clone cells. The cDNA 3' end received a ligated oligonucleotide with a UMI. The first PCR ran roughly 4 cycles with an equimolar RC1.1 and RC1.2 beta primer mix. One entry per CDR3 protein results from TCRdb running MiXCR on the UMI-ligation and nested PCR reads. The table includes tens of thousands of distinct CDR3 sequences, 7.3% detected once.

The sample taken for sequencing was PBMCs spiked with cells of the T cell clone KT2. The TCR was taken from a human donor. V usage is TRBV20-1 and J usage is TRBJ1-5; D is possibly TRBD1 (6 bases). The CDR3 DNA reads as TGCAGTGCTCAATTGGCCCTCGGGGGCGGCCATCAGCCCCAGCATTTT. The encoded protein is CSAQLALGGGHQPQHF.